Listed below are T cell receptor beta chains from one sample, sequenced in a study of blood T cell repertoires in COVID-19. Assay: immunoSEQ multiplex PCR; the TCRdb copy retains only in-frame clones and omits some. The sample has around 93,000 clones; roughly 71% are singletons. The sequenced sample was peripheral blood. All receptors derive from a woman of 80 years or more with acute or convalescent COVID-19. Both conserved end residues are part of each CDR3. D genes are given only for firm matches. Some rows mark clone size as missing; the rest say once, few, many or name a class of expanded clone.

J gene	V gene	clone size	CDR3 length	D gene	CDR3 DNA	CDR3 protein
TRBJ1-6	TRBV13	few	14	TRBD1	TGTGCCAGCAGCTCGACAGGGGATGCCTCACCCCTCCACTTT	CASSSTGDASPLHF
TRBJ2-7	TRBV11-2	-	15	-	TGTGCCAGCAGCTTAGGGCCAGGGTATCCCTACGAGCAGTACTTC	CASSLGPGYPYEQYF
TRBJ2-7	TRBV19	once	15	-	TGTGCCAGTAGTAGGGAAGGACAGAGCCCCTACGAGCAGTACTTC	CASSREGQSPYEQYF
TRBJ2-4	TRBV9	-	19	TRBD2	TGTGCCAGCAGCGAGGGGCCTAGCGGGGGGTCCCACGATGGGAACATTCAGTACTTC	CASSEGPSGGSHDGNIQYF
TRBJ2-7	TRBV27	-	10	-	TGTGCCAGCGGACTCTACGAGCAGTACTTC	CASGLYEQYF
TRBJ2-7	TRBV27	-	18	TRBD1	TGTGCCAGCAGTACCGGGACAGGGGCGCTAGCGGATTCCTACGAGCAGTACTTC	CASSTGTGALADSYEQYF
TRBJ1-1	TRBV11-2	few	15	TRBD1	TGTGCCAGCAGCTTTAACTGGGACAGGGGATGCGGGGCTTTCTTT	CASSFNWDRGCGAFF
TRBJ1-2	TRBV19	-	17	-	TGTGCCAGTAGTATTGCAAGTCTGCGTGGGGCCAACTATGGCTACACCTTC	CASSIASLRGANYGYTF
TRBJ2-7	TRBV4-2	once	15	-	TGTGCCAGCAGCCAAGATACAGGGCCTACCTACGAGCAGTACTTC	CASSQDTGPTYEQYF
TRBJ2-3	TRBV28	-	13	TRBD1	TGTGCCAGCAGGCCACAGGGGGCAGATACGCAGTATTTT	CASRPQGADTQYF
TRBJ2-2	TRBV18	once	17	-	TGTGCCAGCTCATCCGCGGGCGGGACAGTGAACACCGGGGAGCTGTTTTTT	CASSSAGGTVNTGELFF
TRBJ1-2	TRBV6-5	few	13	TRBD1	TGTGCCAGCAGAACCCCGGGACAGTATGGCTACACCTTC	CASRTPGQYGYTF
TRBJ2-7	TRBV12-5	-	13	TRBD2	TGTGCTAGTGGTTGGGGGGGCTCCTACGAGCAGTACTTC	CASGWGGSYEQYF
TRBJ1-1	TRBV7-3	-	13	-	TGTGCCAGCAGCTTAGCTGGACAGACTGAAGCTTTCTTT	CASSLAGQTEAFF
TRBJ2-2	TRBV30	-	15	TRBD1	TGTGCCTGGAGAGCCGGGACAGGGGCAACCGGGGAGCTGTTTTTT	CAWRAGTGATGELFF
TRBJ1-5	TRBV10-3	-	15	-	TGTGCCATCAGTGAGTCGACAGTAGGATATCAGCCCCAGCATTTT	CAISESTVGYQPQHF
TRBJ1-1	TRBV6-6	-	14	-	TGTGCCAGCAGTCCCCCCCCAATGAACACTGAAGCTTTCTTT	CASSPPPMNTEAFF
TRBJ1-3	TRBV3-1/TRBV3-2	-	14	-	TGTGCCAGCAGCCCCCGGGGCTCTGGAAACACCATATATTTT	CASSPRGSGNTIYF
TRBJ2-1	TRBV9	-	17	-	TGTGCCAGCAGCTCCCGGTCCACTCGAGAGGGTGGCAATGAGCAGTTCTTC	CASSSRSTREGGNEQFF
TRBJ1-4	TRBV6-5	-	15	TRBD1	TGTGCCAGCAGTCCCAGGTGGGGGACAGGGGAAAAACTGTTTTTT	CASSPRWGTGEKLFF
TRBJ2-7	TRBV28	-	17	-	TGTGCCAGCAGTTTACACCCAGGACAGCGACGTTCCTACGAGCAGTACTTC	CASSLHPGQRRSYEQYF
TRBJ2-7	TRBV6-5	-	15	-	TGTGCCAGCAGAGGAGACGTGGGGAGCTCCTACGAGCAGTACTTC	CASRGDVGSSYEQYF
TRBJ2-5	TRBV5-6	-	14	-	TGTGCCAGCAGCCTGAGCGGAGGGGCAGAGACCCAGTACTTC	CASSLSGGAETQYF
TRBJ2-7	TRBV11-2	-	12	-	TGTGCCAGCAGCTTAGCGGTTTACGAGCAGTACTTC	CASSLAVYEQYF
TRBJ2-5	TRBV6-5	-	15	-	TGTGCCAGCAGTTACTCGGAACCGGGGCGGGGGACCCAGTACTTC	CASSYSEPGRGTQYF
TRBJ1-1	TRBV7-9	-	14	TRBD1	TGTGCCAGCAGCTCGACAGGGGGATACACTGAAGCTTTCTTT	CASSSTGGYTEAFF
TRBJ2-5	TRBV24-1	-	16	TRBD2	TGTGCCACCAGTGATATTACTAGCGGGAGACAAGAGACCCAGTACTTC	CATSDITSGRQETQYF
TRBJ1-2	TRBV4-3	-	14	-	TGCGCCAGCAGCCAAGATTTAACAGTGAATGGCTACACCTTC	CASSQDLTVNGYTF
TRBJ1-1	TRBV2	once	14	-	TGTGCCAGCAGACAGGCCGCTACGAACACTGAAGCTTTCTTT	CASRQAATNTEAFF